This T cell receptor (beta chain) was recorded in a study of shared clonotypes between healthy human individuals (TCRdb year 2020). About the study as a whole: The cohort comprised a couple of women and a few men aged 18 to 49 years. To increase sequencing depth and limit assay-specific biases, different laboratories used diverse techniques to prepare libraries and sequence TCR repertoires. For each donor, three plates each were used for CD4 naive and CD4 memory, two plates were used for CD8 naive, and one plate was used for CD8 memory. Leukapheresis yielded between about 0.8 and 8.9 billion PBMCs per donor. The study deeply sequenced blood TCR repertoires of five healthy adults to estimate repertoire size and the extent of clonotype sharing between individuals. On the study overall, not on this receptor specifically: Only blood was sampled, and tissue TCR repertoires likely differ from those in blood. Even with the large sequencing depth, rarefaction of the sorted-subset datasets indicated that sequencing was incomplete. Pairwise subsampling led to the expectation that sequencing depth would affect the degree of clonotype sharing among donors. The small number of donors limited the genetic and exposure-history diversity represented. Higher generation probabilities were observed for clonotypes shared by all four sorted-subset donors than for non-shared clonotypes. Naive subsets generally had larger estimated clonotype richness than memory subsets. Sharing across a few donors was observed for roughly 5% of naive CD4, under 4% of naive CD8, 2% to 2.5% of memory CD4, and roughly 0.4% of memory CD8 clonotypes.

The germline V gene (reference sequence) sets CDR1 to GTSNPN and CDR2 to SVGIG. Cut back by 1 base and 4 bases, the V and J ends lie 11 bases apart. The CDR3 starts with the cysteine, ends with the phenylalanine, and has 13 residues. Only the CDR3 DNA stays, 39 bases, in frame from base 1. CD8 naive samples were CD45RO-negative cells positively selected for CCR7, giving a CD45RA+CCR7+ population that excluded TemRA cells. The donors were healthy, HIV-negative adults with no recently reported acute infections or vaccinations. Every donor was a Caucasian adult living in Nashville, Tennessee, USA. Blood was obtained by leukapheresis, after which PBMCs were separated by Ficoll-Histopaque density gradient centrifugation and cryopreserved in liquid nitrogen vapor phase. Analytical flow cytometry was used to check the purity and quantity of every magnetically sorted T cell population. Genomic DNA was isolated from every sorted fraction and measured by UV absorbance on a Nanodrop 2000c.

As regards this clone: The antigen it recognizes is unknown. One base away there is no much larger clone; base qualities are not given.

TCR CDR3 regions were amplified from genomic DNA by multiplex PCR using the deep immunoSEQ assay. Extracted genomic DNA from each cell subset was spread evenly across all wells of several immunoSEQ 96-well plates, with each plate serving as a replicate. For sorted subsets, each replicate PCR was loaded with roughly 0.2 ug genomic DNA, equivalent to some 31,000 T cell genomes. Purified libraries were quantified with a Qubit 3.0 fluorometer, sized on a Bioanalyzer 2100, and re-quantified with the KAPA Library Quantification kit. Every immunoSEQ 96-well plate was sequenced on a separate single-read 150-cycle Illumina NextSeq 550 flow cell. As for the authors' bioinformatics: Because the immunoSEQ output included only junctional sequences and no quality scores, the filtering could not be the same as the filtering used for full-length reads. Sequences were annotated with PyIR, a Python wrapper for IgBLAST v1.9, using IMGT germline references to assign V/J genes and CDR3. Reads were filtered out if the reads had weak V/J assignments (E-value above 1e-6), no CDR3, stop codons, out-of-frame junctions, or ambiguous translated residues. V3J clonotypes were defined as sequences sharing the same inferred V gene, J gene, and CDR3 amino acid sequence. Percentage overlap between repertoires was calculated by dividing the number of shared unique clonotypes by the size of the smaller repertoire. Three approaches were used to assess repertoire richness: RTK rarefaction, the Chao1 estimator, and Recon v2.1 estimates of unobserved clonotypes. Generation probabilities for all TCRbeta clonotypes obtained by the gDNA method from a few donors were computed using OLGA. This is the immuneACCESS table as TCRdb keeps it, with only in-frame sequences that have V and J called. A part of the clones is gone; compared with another copy, unresolved V genes explain less than half, and the rest is unexplained. V, J and clone size are those of that table, while D and trimming were read from the DNA. The sample has around 600,000 clones on record, 90% to 95% of them singletons. About 0.11% of the sample belongs to the ten largest clones.

Input material: naive CD8+ T cells sorted from blood. Interpreted using the paper, the cell subset or site label stands for: CD45RA+CCR7+. The chain uses TRBV30 and TRBJ2-7, with the D gene call left open. The clonotype comes from a woman in her twenties or thirties in good health. DNA sequence: TGTGCCTGGAGTGATCCTTTCCGTTACGAGCAGTACTTC. Its protein reads: CAWSDPFRYEQYF.